Sequencing of this T cell receptor beta chain was carried out in a study of regulatory T cells in long-lasting Graves disease. Whole-study findings and limits: The TCR repertoire of persistent Graves' patients was less diverse than that of newly diagnosed ones.

As to time point: newly diagnosed GD, antithyroid drugs for less than 3 months. Isolated PBMC RNA provided the starting material for the TCR library. EDTA tubes received around 9.9 milliliters of collected peripheral blood. Germline V gene sequence: CDR1 MDHEN, CDR2 SYDVKM. The CDR3 has 14 amino acids. The V gene end was trimmed by 3 bases and the J gene end by 5 bases; junction bases not matched to a gene: 7. Ten or more counts support this clonotype. Antigen: not known. Combining iRepertoire HTBI primers with Arm-PCR of CDR3 regions, the authors built TCR beta libraries. Using its own MiXCR run on the multiplex PCR reads, TCRdb lists one record per CDR3 protein. The sample shows hundreds of thousands of distinct CDR3 sequences, about 16% of them seen only once. These data are also associated with another study on T cells in Graves' hyperthyroidism and ophthalmopathy. That publication notes: When the TCR CDR3 underwent first-round RT-PCR, the HTBI primer set was used.

Material: peripheral blood mononuclear cells (PBMCs), obtained at new diagnosis, from a patient treated with antithyroid drugs. This clonotype was sampled from a man between 18 and 29 years old with Graves disease. The V and J genes are TRBV28 and TRBJ2-7; 7 nucleotides align to TRBD1. In nucleotides, the CDR3 is TGTGCCAGCAGTTTGGAACAGGGGATCCACGAGCAGTACTTC. Its translation is CASSLEQGIHEQYF.